The TCR beta chain described here comes from a study of blood T cell repertoires in COVID-19. About the research overall: Acute and convalescent COVID-19 samples came from the United States, Italy and Spain. Sources were T cells, B-cell-depleted T cells, or PBMCs; the material itself was cDNA or gDNA.

Source study methods: Using reference gene primer amplification, nucleated cell counts were estimated. Clones were sequenced by immunoSEQ multiplex PCR, and TCRdb holds only the in-frame ones, with some missing. The V and J calls and clone size were taken over from that table, and D and trimming were inferred from the DNA. The sample lists approximately 230,000 clones, about 88% occurring once. The V gene's germline CDR1 is SGHTA and CDR2 FQGTGA. V was shortened by 5 bases and J by 5 bases, with 12 bases between the two germline ends. The CDR3 covers 13 residues. Sequencing used peripheral blood. The TCR sequence derives from a woman between 40 and 55 years old who had recovered from COVID-19. V usage is TRBV7-3 and J usage is TRBJ2-5, with D perhaps TRBD1 (5 bases). The CDR3, as DNA: TGTGCCAGCAGCCCAAGAGCAGGGGAGACCCAGTACTTC. This sequence encodes CASSPRAGETQYF.